This T cell receptor beta chain came from a study of control samples from healthy donors and cancer patients. CDR3 size: 13 residues. The germline V gene has CDR1 SGHDT and CDR2 YYEEEE. V was pared by 4 bases and J by 5 bases, with 10 bases between. Sequencing used immunoSEQ multiplex PCR; TCRdb keeps in-frame clones, though not all of them. The repertoire holds 100,000 to 150,000 clones, with about 89% as singletons. This clonotype was obtained from a man aged 55 to 70 in good health. The sequencing input was blood. The chain has TRBV5-6 and TRBJ1-5; possibly TRBD1 for D (5 bases). CDR3 residues: CASSLRGDQPQHF. The CDR3 DNA reads as TGTGCCAGCAGCCTGCGGGGGGATCAGCCCCAGCATTTT.